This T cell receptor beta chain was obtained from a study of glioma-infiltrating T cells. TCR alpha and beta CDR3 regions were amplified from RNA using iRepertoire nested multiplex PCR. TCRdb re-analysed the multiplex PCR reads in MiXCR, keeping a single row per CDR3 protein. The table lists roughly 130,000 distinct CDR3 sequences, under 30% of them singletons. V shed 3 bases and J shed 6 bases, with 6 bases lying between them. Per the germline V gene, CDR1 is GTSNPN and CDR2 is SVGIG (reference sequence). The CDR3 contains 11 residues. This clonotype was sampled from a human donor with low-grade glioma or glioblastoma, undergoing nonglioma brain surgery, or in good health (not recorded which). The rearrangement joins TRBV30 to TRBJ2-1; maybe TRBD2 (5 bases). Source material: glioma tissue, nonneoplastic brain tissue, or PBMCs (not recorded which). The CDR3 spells CAWSGINEQFF. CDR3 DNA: TGTGCCTGGAGCGGGATCAATGAGCAGTTCTTC. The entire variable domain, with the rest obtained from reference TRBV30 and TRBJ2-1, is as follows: SQTIHQWPATLVQPVGSPLSLECTVEGTSNPNLYWYRQAAGRGLQLLFYSVGIGQISSEVPQNLSASRPQDRQFILSSKKLLLSDSGFYLCAWSGINEQFFGPGTRLTVL.